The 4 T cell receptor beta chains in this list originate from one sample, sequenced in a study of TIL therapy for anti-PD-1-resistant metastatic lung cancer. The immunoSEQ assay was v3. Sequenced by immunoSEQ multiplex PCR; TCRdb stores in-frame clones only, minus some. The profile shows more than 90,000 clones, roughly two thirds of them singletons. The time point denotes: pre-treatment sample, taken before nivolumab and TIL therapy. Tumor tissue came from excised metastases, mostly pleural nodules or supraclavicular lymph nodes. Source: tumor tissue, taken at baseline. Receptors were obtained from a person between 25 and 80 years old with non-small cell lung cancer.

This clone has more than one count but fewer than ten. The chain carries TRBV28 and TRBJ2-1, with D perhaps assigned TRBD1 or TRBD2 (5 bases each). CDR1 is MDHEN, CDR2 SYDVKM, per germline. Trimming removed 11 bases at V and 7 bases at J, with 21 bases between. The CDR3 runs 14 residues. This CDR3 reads CAASRDGSRNEQFF. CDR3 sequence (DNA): TGTGCCGCCAGCAGGGACGGTAGCCGGAATGAGCAGTTCTTC. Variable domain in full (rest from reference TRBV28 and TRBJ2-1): DVKVTQSSRYLVKRTGEKVFLECVQDMDHENMFWYRQDPGLGLRLIYFSYDVKMKEKGDIPEGYSVSREKKERFSLILESASTNQTSMYLCAASRDGSRNEQFFGPGTRLTVL.

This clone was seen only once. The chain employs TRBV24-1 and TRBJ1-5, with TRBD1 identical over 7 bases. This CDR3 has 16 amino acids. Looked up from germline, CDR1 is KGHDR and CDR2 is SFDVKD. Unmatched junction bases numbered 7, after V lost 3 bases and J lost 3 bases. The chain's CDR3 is CATSDTSGTANQPQHF. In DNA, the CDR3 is TGTGCCACCAGTGATACCTCGGGGACAGCCAATCAGCCCCAGCATTTT.

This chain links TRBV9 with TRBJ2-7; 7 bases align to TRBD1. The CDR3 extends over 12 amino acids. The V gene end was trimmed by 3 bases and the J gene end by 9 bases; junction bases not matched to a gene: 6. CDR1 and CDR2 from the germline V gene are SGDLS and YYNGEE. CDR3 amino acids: CASSDRTGPQYF. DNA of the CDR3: TGTGCCAGCAGCGACCGGACAGGTCCGCAGTACTTC.

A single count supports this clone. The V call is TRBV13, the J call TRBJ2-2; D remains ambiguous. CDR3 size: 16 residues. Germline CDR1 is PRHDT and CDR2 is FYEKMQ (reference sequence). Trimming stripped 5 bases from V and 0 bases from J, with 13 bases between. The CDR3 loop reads CASSHLQLANTGELFF. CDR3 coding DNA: TGTGCCAGCAGCCACCTACAGCTCGCGAACACCGGGGAGCTGTTTTTT.